The table lists the clone carrying this T cell receptor beta chain with a count of one. Its antigen remains unidentified. The data were taken from a study of CD8 T cells in ankylosing spondylitis. Findings of the study overall: Within peripheral blood, clones linked to disease were CD8+ and relatively rare. Prior work had noted some motif variants in reactive arthritis blood and synovial fluid.

As the method for making TCR beta libraries, quantitative 5'-RACE with molecular barcodes was used. TCRdb re-derived calls from the 5' RACE reads in MiXCR, one entry per CDR3 protein. The table shows 150,000 to 200,000 distinct CDR3 sequences, with roughly 30% occurring only once. This TCR was sampled from a male donor with ankylosing spondylitis. Material: synovial fluid, either unsorted or a sorted T cell fraction (not recorded which).

CDR3 DNA sequence: TGCAGTGCTAACGGGGGAAACTATGGCTACACCTTC. Translating gives CSANGGNYGYTF. The chain links TRBV20-1 to TRBJ1-2; a weak D match, TRBD1 (5 bases). Germline assignment: CDR1 DFQATT and CDR2 SNEGSKA (reference sequence). The CDR3 consists of 12 residues. V was shortened by 4 bases and J by 2 bases, with 8 bases between the two germline ends.